Listed below are T cell receptor beta chains from one sample, sequenced in a study of metastatic and nonmetastatic thyroid tumors. Using MiXCR, TCRdb reanalyzed the PCR reads. This table has approximately 25,000 clones, approximately 24% appearing once. The specimen sequenced was blood. All receptors come from a male donor with papillary thyroid cancer or a benign thyroid nodule (not recorded which). Some clones in this sample may be carry-over from other donors' samples. CDR3s include the opening cysteine and the closing phenylalanine or tryptophan. A D gene is named only where the DNA matches it firmly. Not all rows give a size; the values are once, few, many and, for expanded clones, a class.

V gene: TRBV20-1
clone size: few
J gene: TRBJ1-1
D gene: NA
CDR3 length: 12
CDR3 protein: CSARVSEVVAFF
CDR3 DNA: TGCAGTGCTAGAGTCAGTGAGGTCGTAGCTTTCTTT

V gene: TRBV20-1
clone size: many
J gene: TRBJ2-3
D gene: TRBD2
CDR3 length: 14
CDR3 protein: CSAHGTSAADTQYF
CDR3 DNA: TGCAGTGCTCACGGGACTAGTGCGGCAGATACGCAGTATTTT

V gene: TRBV18
clone size: medium-sized
J gene: TRBJ1-1
D gene: NA
CDR3 length: 13
CDR3 protein: CASSPGLGAEAFF
CDR3 DNA: TGTGCCAGCTCACCAGGGCTTGGCGCTGAAGCTTTCTTT

V gene: TRBV6-6
clone size: medium-sized
J gene: TRBJ1-5
D gene: NA
CDR3 length: 15
CDR3 protein: CASSYSNRDNQPQHF
CDR3 DNA: TGTGCCAGCAGTTACTCGAACAGGGACAATCAGCCCCAGCATTTT

V gene: TRBV6-5
clone size: medium-sized
J gene: TRBJ1-5
D gene: NA
CDR3 length: 15
CDR3 protein: CASSYSRERNQPQHF
CDR3 DNA: TGTGCCAGCAGTTACTCGCGGGAGAGGAATCAGCCCCAGCATTTT

V gene: TRBV3-1
clone size: many
J gene: TRBJ2-1
D gene: TRBD2
CDR3 length: 14
CDR3 protein: CASRTSGGYNEQFF
CDR3 DNA: TGTGCCAGCAGGACTAGCGGAGGCTACAATGAGCAGTTCTTC

V gene: TRBV12-3/TRBV12-4
clone size: many
J gene: TRBJ1-1
D gene: NA
CDR3 length: 13
CDR3 protein: CASSKGLNTEAFF
CDR3 DNA: TGTGCCAGCAGTAAGGGACTGAACACTGAAGCTTTCTTT

V gene: TRBV6-1
clone size: many
J gene: TRBJ2-3
D gene: TRBD1
CDR3 length: 14
CDR3 protein: CATGTGSDTDTQYF
CDR3 DNA: TGTGCCACCGGGACAGGTTCGGACACAGATACGCAGTATTTT

V gene: TRBV2
clone size: many
J gene: TRBJ2-3
D gene: TRBD1
CDR3 length: 15
CDR3 protein: CASSPGQGLADTQYF
CDR3 DNA: TGTGCCAGCTCCCCGGGACAGGGGTTGGCAGATACGCAGTATTTT

V gene: TRBV2
clone size: many
J gene: TRBJ2-4
D gene: TRBD1
CDR3 length: 14
CDR3 protein: CASSPAGQGDIQYF
CDR3 DNA: TGTGCCAGCAGCCCCGCAGGACAGGGCGACATTCAGTACTTC

V gene: TRBV5-8
clone size: NA
J gene: TRBJ2-1
D gene: TRBD2
CDR3 length: 12
CDR3 protein: CASRLELAVQFF
CDR3 DNA: TGTGCCAGCAGATTGGAGCTAGCGGTGCAGTTCTTC

V gene: TRBV6-1
clone size: few
J gene: TRBJ1-1
D gene: NA
CDR3 length: 13
CDR3 protein: CASSRDRGPEAFF
CDR3 DNA: TGTGCCAGCAGTCGGGACCGGGGTCCTGAAGCTTTCTTT

V gene: TRBV5-1
clone size: many
J gene: TRBJ2-3
D gene: TRBD2
CDR3 length: 16
CDR3 protein: CASSSGLAGSTDTQYF
CDR3 DNA: TGCGCCAGCAGCTCGGGACTAGCGGGATCCACAGATACGCAGTATTTT

V gene: TRBV18
clone size: many
J gene: TRBJ2-1
D gene: NA
CDR3 length: 15
CDR3 protein: CASSRASSSYNEQFF
CDR3 DNA: TGTGCCAGCTCACGAGCGTCGAGCTCCTACAATGAGCAGTTCTTC

V gene: TRBV20-1
clone size: NA
J gene: TRBJ2-3
D gene: NA
CDR3 length: 14
CDR3 protein: CSNLGGGSAYTQYF
CDR3 DNA: TGCAGTAACCTAGGGGGCGGGAGCGCATATACGCAGTATTTT

V gene: TRBV5-1
clone size: NA
J gene: TRBJ1-3
D gene: NA
CDR3 length: 16
CDR3 protein: CASRGGGSATGNTLYF
CDR3 DNA: TGCGCCAGCAGAGGCGGAGGTTCGGCGACTGGAAACACCTTATATTTT